These 16 T cell receptor beta chains share one sample of origin, sequenced in a study of blood T cell repertoires in COVID-19. Profiling relied on immunoSEQ multiplex PCR, and the TCRdb table lists in-frame clones only, not all of them. Here the sample spans about 180,000 clones, nearly 90% being singletons. The source material was PBMCs or T cells enriched from blood (not recorded which). These receptors came from a woman aged 40 to 50 with acute COVID-19.

The chain carries TRBV21-1 and TRBJ2-1; the D call TRBD1 from the table was never checked on the DNA. TRBV21-1 counts as a pseudogene. This CDR3 contains 22 residues. The CDR3 region has the DNA TGTGCCAGCAGCAAAGCCCCCGACAGGGGTGGGCCTCGAAATGGCGGCTACAATGAGCAGTTCTTC. This translates into CASSKAPDRGGPRNGGYNEQFF.

The chain joins TRBV18 to TRBJ2-7; 11 bases are shared with TRBD2. The ends lost 3 bases at V and 4 bases at J; junction bases unmatched: 5. This CDR3 spans 15 amino acids. Germline V lookup: CDR1 KGHSH, CDR2 LQKENI. In DNA, the CDR3 is TGTGCCAGCTCACCCGGGGGACTAGCGGAATACGAGCAGTACTTC. Encoded protein: CASSPGGLAEYEQYF.

The CDR3 spells CASSESGPYGYTF. DNA for the CDR3: TGTGCCAGCAGTGAATCAGGGCCCTATGGCTACACCTTC. This chain uses TRBV6-1 with TRBJ1-2, with a possible D match to TRBD1 (5 bases). Trimming stripped 2 bases from V and 4 bases from J, with 8 bases between. CDR3 size: 13 residues. Germline CDR1 MNHNS, CDR2 SASEGT.

This rearrangement joins TRBV6-1 to TRBJ1-5; no definite D call. Between the trimmed V and J ends, which lost 0 bases and 7 bases, there was a span of 10 bases. CDR3 size: 14 residues. CDR1 is MNHNS and CDR2 is SASEGT in the germline V gene. This CDR3 reads CASSEAGFGQPQHF. The CDR3 nucleotides read TGTGCCAGCAGTGAAGCCGGTTTCGGGCAGCCCCAGCATTTT.

The chain carries TRBV29-1 and TRBJ1-3; perhaps TRBD1 as D (6 bases). The V gene's germline CDR1 is SQVTM and CDR2 ANQGSEA. V shed 5 bases and J shed 4 bases, with 24 bases lying between them. The CDR3 length is 17 residues. CDR3: CSVWLGKDSKGGNTIYF. Here the CDR3 DNA reads TGCAGCGTTTGGCTAGGAAAGGACAGTAAAGGAGGAAACACCATATATTTT.

This chain joins TRBV2 and TRBJ2-7; TRBD2 agrees at 13 bases. The CDR3 has 14 residues. The V gene's germline CDR1 is SNHLY and CDR2 FYNNEI. J was trimmed by 4 bases and V by 11 bases; bases with no gene match: 8. The CDR3: CAHPRLAGGYEQYF. CDR3 sequence (DNA): TGTGCCCACCCCCGACTAGCGGGGGGTTACGAGCAGTACTTC.

The chain is built from TRBV5-8 and TRBJ2-1; 7 bases match TRBD1. Germline V gives CDR1 SGHTS, CDR2 YDEGEE. The CDR3 contains 14 residues. After removal of 4 bases from V and 3 bases from J, the junction contained 4 bases not matched to a gene. The CDR3 reads CASSLGQVYNEQFF. CDR3 nucleotides: TGTGCCAGCAGCCTTGGACAGGTCTACAATGAGCAGTTCTTC.

This clone was recorded only once. The chain links TRBV7-9 to TRBJ1-5, with 10 positions matching TRBD1. Germline V gene lookup returns CDR1 SEHNR and CDR2 FQNEAQ (reference sequence). This CDR3 is built from 14 residues. With 5 bases clipped from V and 6 bases from J, the junction kept 4 bases outside the gene matches. CDR3 residues: CASSAGQGGQPQHF. In nucleotides, the CDR3 is TGTGCCAGCAGCGCCGGACAGGGGGGTCAGCCCCAGCATTTT.

This clone was counted once. The J gene is TRBJ2-1, the V gene TRBV10-3, with 9 positions matching TRBD1. From germline, CDR1 is ENHRY and CDR2 SYGVKD. This CDR3 has 15 amino acids. J lost 8 bases, V lost 7 bases, and 12 bases had no gene match. The CDR3 loop reads CAIMSLGQGHDEQFF. CDR3 coding DNA: TGTGCCATCATGAGTTTGGGACAGGGTCACGATGAGCAGTTCTTC.

The V and J genes are TRBV28 and TRBJ1-4, with a tentative D call TRBD1 (5 bases). Per the germline V gene, CDR1 is MDHEN and CDR2 is SYDVKM. V was trimmed by 8 bases and J by 1 base, leaving 11 bases between them. CDR3 length equals 14 residues. CDR3 DNA: TGTGCCAGCCAAAAGGGGCTAACTAATGAAAAACTGTTTTTT. Translated: CASQKGLTNEKLFF.

This rearrangement joins TRBV19 to TRBJ1-4, with a possible D match to TRBD1 (6 bases). This CDR3 spans 15 amino acids. The V gene lost 7 bases and the J gene lost 8 bases, with 20 bases spanning the gap. The V gene's germline CDR1 is LNHDA and CDR2 SQIVND (reference sequence). For the CDR3, the DNA is TGTGCCAGTACCGAGGGGGTTAGCAGGACCGAAAAACTGTTTTTT. This encodes CASTEGVSRTEKLFF. Using reference TRBV19 and TRBJ1-4 for the parts outside the CDR3, the full variable domain is DGGITQSPKYLFRKEGQNVTLSCEQNLNHDAMYWYRQDPGQGLRLIYYSQIVNDFQKGDIAEGYSVSREKKESFPLTVTSAQKNPTAFYLCASTEGVSRTEKLFFGSGTQLSVL.

This clone has just one count. The rearrangement uses TRBV28 and TRBJ2-3; TRBD1 aligns across 9 bases. CDR3 length: 14 residues. Per the germline V gene, CDR1 is MDHEN and CDR2 is SYDVKM. With 7 bases clipped from V and 7 bases from J, the junction kept 9 bases outside the gene matches. In DNA form, the CDR3 reads TGTGCCAGCACCCAGGGACAGGGCCCAAATACGCAGTATTTT. The encoded protein is CASTQGQGPNTQYF. Full variable domain (remainder filled in from reference TRBV28 and TRBJ2-3): DVKVTQSSRYLVKRTGEKVFLECVQDMDHENMFWYRQDPGLGLRLIYFSYDVKMKEKGDIPEGYSVSREKKERFSLILESASTNQTSMYLCASTQGQGPNTQYFGPGTRLTVL.

The V and J genes are TRBV29-1 and TRBJ2-5, with D perhaps matching TRBD2 (6 bases). The CDR3 is made up of 11 amino acids. Looked up from germline, CDR1 is SQVTM and CDR2 is ANQGSEA. Between the trimmed V and J ends, which lost 0 bases and 9 bases, there was a span of 8 bases. The CDR3 DNA reads as TGCAGCGTTGAAGAAAGGAGGGCCCAGTACTTC. Translated: CSVEERRAQYF.

J is TRBJ2-5 and V is TRBV4-2; 12 bases align to TRBD2. This CDR3 is built from 17 residues. Looked up from germline, CDR1 is LGHNA and CDR2 is YNFKEQ. Trimming at V came to 3 bases and at J to 2 bases, leaving 7 bases not matched to a gene. The CDR3 DNA is TGTGCCAGCAGCCAGTCGACTAGCGGGAGATGGCAAGAGACCCAGTACTTC. It encodes CASSQSTSGRWQETQYF.

This clone was seen more than once but under ten times. The chain links TRBV6-5 to TRBJ2-1, with 13 bases that match TRBD2. Germline V lookup: CDR1 MNHEY, CDR2 SVGAGI. The CDR3 loop spans 16 amino acids. The J segment lost 9 bases and the V segment lost 2 bases, leaving 7 bases of the junction unmatched. CDR3 sequence reads: CASSYTSGGASGEQFF. CDR3 coding DNA: TGTGCCAGCAGTTACACTAGCGGGGGGGCCTCGGGTGAGCAGTTCTTC.

V gene TRBV7-3 combines with J gene TRBJ2-3; tentatively, D is TRBD2 (6 bases). CDR3 length: 15 residues. Trimming took off 0 bases at V and 2 bases at J, with 9 bases between the two ends. From germline, CDR1 is SGHTA and CDR2 FQGTGA. The CDR3 coding sequence is TGTGCCAGCAGCTTAACTAGCGGATACACAGATACGCAGTATTTT. It translates to CASSLTSGYTDTQYF.